The rows below give T cell receptor beta chains drawn from one sample of a study of response to subunit inactivated influenza vaccine. TCRdb recomputed calls from the RT-PCR reads with MiXCR, one row per CDR3 protein. Of 550,000 to 600,000 distinct CDR3 sequences in the sample, about an eighth were seen once. The material was PBMCs from blood, obtained on the day of vaccination. Receptors originate from a man in his fifties who received an inactivated influenza vaccine. Each CDR3 is given with its conserved first and last residue. The D gene is left open where the match is weak. Where a row states a size, it is once, few, many or the class of an expanded clone; other rows omit it.

TRBJ2-5 TRBV30 NA NA CAWNRSFRETQYF TGTGCCTGGAATCGGTCGTTTAGAGAGACCCAGTACTTC
TRBJ1-1 TRBV11-3 TRBD1 many CASSSSGQGGTEAFF TGTGCCAGCAGCTCATCAGGACAGGGGGGGACTGAAGCTTTCTTT
TRBJ2-5 TRBV5-6 NA NA CASGGGTAASLSIQETQYF TGTGCCAGCGGCGGTGGGACGGCAGCCTCCCTCTCTATTCAAGAGACCCAGTACTTC
TRBJ1-1 TRBV4-1 NA few CASSQDQSAFF TGCGCCAGCAGCCAAGATCAGTCGGCTTTCTTT
TRBJ2-1 TRBV10-3 NA many CAISEFGIREYEQFF TGTGCCATCAGTGAATTCGGGATCCGGGAGTATGAGCAGTTCTTC
TRBJ2-7 TRBV12-3/TRBV12-4 TRBD1 few CASSLAPTGGNEQYF TGTGCCAGCAGTTTAGCGCCGACAGGGGGCAACGAGCAGTACTTC
TRBJ1-4 TRBV25-1 NA many CASSEWQAQGEKLFF TGTGCCAGCAGTGAATGGCAGGCCCAAGGAGAAAAACTGTTTTTT
TRBJ1-6 TRBV12-3/TRBV12-4 NA many CASSFLGGGSPLHF TGTGCCAGCAGTTTTTTGGGAGGTGGTTCACCCCTCCACTTT
TRBJ2-3 TRBV11-2 NA few CASSSLLFSGTHSTDTQYF TGTGCCAGCAGCTCACTCCTATTTTCCGGGACACATAGCACAGATACGCAGTATTTT
TRBJ2-4 TRBV28 TRBD1 NA CASRGIRDSKNIQYF TGTGCCAGCAGAGGAATCCGGGACAGCAAAAACATTCAGTACTTC
TRBJ2-1 TRBV6-2/TRBV6-3 TRBD2 NA CASSYFASGRGNEQFF TGTGCCAGCAGTTACTTTGCTAGCGGGAGGGGCAATGAGCAGTTCTTC
TRBJ2-1 TRBV28 NA many CASRPTGSSYNEQFF TGTGCCAGCAGACCCACAGGTAGCTCCTACAATGAGCAGTTCTTC
TRBJ2-7 TRBV29-1 TRBD2 NA CSVPGTTSYEQYF TGCAGCGTCCCCGGGACTACGTCCTACGAGCAGTACTTC
TRBJ1-1 TRBV20-1 NA few CGGWDTEAFF TGCGGGGGGTGGGACACTGAAGCTTTCTTT
TRBJ2-1 TRBV14 TRBD2 many CASSRSGGSFNEQFF TGTGCCAGCAGCCGAAGCGGGGGGTCATTCAATGAGCAGTTCTTC
TRBJ2-1 TRBV12-3/TRBV12-4 NA many CASSFVYGVRVAYNEQFF TGTGCCAGCAGTTTCGTTTATGGGGTTAGGGTTGCCTACAATGAGCAGTTCTTC
TRBJ2-7 TRBV27 TRBD1 few CASSLTGTGRIYEQYF TGTGCCAGCAGTTTAACCGGGACAGGGAGGATCTACGAGCAGTACTTC
TRBJ2-7 TRBV20-1 TRBD1 NA CSARTGTYEQYF TGCAGTGCAAGGACAGGAACCTACGAGCAGTACTTC
TRBJ2-3 TRBV28 TRBD2 many CASSFPLERGNTDTQYF TGTGCCAGCAGTTTCCCCCTTGAGCGGGGGAACACAGATACGCAGTATTTT
TRBJ2-7 TRBV6-2/TRBV6-3 TRBD2 NA CASRAAGASSYEQYF TGTGCCAGCAGGGCAGCGGGAGCGAGCTCCTACGAGCAGTACTTC
TRBJ2-7 TRBV6-5 NA NA CASSYSNSRSEQYF TGTGCCAGCAGTTACTCGAATTCTAGGAGCGAGCAGTACTTC
TRBJ1-5 TRBV6-5 NA many CASSYSRGGEGQPQHF TGTGCCAGCAGTTACTCGAGGGGGGGCGAGGGTCAGCCCCAGCATTTT
TRBJ2-3 TRBV11-3 TRBD1 few CASSLVVPRGLNSDTQYF TGTGCCAGCAGCTTAGTAGTACCGAGGGGGCTGAACTCAGATACGCAGTATTTT
TRBJ2-5 TRBV6-1 TRBD2 NA CASSELISGMRETQYF TGTGCCAGCAGTGAACTAATTAGCGGGATGAGAGAGACCCAGTACTTC
TRBJ2-1 TRBV4-1 NA NA CASSPDLFALIDEQFF TGCGCCAGCAGCCCAGATTTGTTTGCCCTAATTGATGAGCAGTTCTTC
TRBJ2-4 TRBV28 TRBD1 few CASSLTGVDKNIQYF TGTGCCAGCAGTTTAACAGGGGTCGACAAAAACATTCAGTACTTC